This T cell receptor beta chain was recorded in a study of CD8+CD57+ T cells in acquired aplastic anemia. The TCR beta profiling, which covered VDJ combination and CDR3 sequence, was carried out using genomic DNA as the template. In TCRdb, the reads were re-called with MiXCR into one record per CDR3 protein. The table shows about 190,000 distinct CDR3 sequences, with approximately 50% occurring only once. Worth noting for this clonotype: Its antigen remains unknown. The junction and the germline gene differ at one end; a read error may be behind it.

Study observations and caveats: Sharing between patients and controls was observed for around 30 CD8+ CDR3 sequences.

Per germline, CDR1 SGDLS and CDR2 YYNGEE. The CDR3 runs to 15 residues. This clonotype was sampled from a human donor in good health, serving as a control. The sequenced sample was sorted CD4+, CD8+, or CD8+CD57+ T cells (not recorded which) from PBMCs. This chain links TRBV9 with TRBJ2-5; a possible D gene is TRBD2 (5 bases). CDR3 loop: CASSIGRVAQETQYF. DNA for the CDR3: TGCGCCAGCAGCATCGGGCGGGTGGCTCAAGAGACCCAGTACTTC.